These 10 T cell receptor beta chains came from one sample sequenced in a study of cytomegalovirus exposure and HLA in healthy donors. Repertoires were generated with immunoSEQ multiplex PCR, while TCRdb's copy carries only in-frame clones and drops some. Of under 250,000 clones listed, 81% are singletons. The sequencing sample was made of PBMCs. The receptors were sampled from a woman aged 25-40 years in good health and CMV-seronegative.

The gene calls are TRBV6-5 and TRBJ2-2; TRBD1 matches 9 bases. V lost 8 bases and J lost 4; bases outside the gene matches: 8. The CDR3 consists of 15 residues. The germline CDR1 and CDR2 sequences are MNHEY and SVGAGI. The CDR3 DNA sequence: TGTGCCAGCCTGTCACAGGGGGCCCTCACCGGGGAGCTGTTTTTT. It is translated as CASLSQGALTGELFF.

This sequence joins TRBV9 and TRBJ2-5; 12 bases agree with TRBD2. Germline V gene data show CDR1 as SGDLS and CDR2 as YYNGEE. Losses at the gene ends were 0 bases for V and 4 bases for J; bases not matched to a gene: 7. This CDR3 is built from 17 residues. The CDR3, as DNA: TGTGCCAGCAGCGTAGGCGCTAGCGGGGGGGACTCAGAGACCCAGTACTTC. Residues: CASSVGASGGDSETQYF.

This chain connects TRBV6-5 to TRBJ2-3; no clear D gene. The CDR3 sequence is 15 residues long. Germline V lookup: CDR1 MNHEY, CDR2 SVGAGI. V gave up 6 bases and J gave up 1 base, with 14 bases separating them. CDR3 sequence reads: CASRYSRTGTDTQYF. The DNA of the CDR3 is TGTGCCAGCAGGTACAGCCGAACTGGCACAGATACGCAGTATTTT.

The rearrangement joins TRBV6-1 to TRBJ2-7; 9 nucleotides align to TRBD1. Germline-derived CDR1 and CDR2 are MNHNS and SASEGT. This CDR3 has 15 amino acids. J gave up 4 bases and V 3 bases, and 7 bases lay outside the gene matches. CDR3 sequence reads: CASSDTGGARYEQYF. The CDR3 bases are TGTGCCAGCAGTGATACAGGGGGCGCGCGGTACGAGCAGTACTTC.

CDR3 bases: TGTGCCAGCAGCCACCGACAGGGAGGAGATACGCAGTATTTT. Translation gives CASSHRQGGDTQYF. J is TRBJ2-3 and V is TRBV11-2; tentative D call: TRBD1 (7 bases). Germline values: CDR1 SGHAT, CDR2 FQNNGV. CDR3 size: 14 residues. Trimming removed 5 bases at V and 5 bases at J, with 14 bases between.

This clone was counted a few times. Other DNA sequences of this sample code for an identical CDR3. This sequence joins TRBV5-1 and TRBJ2-1, with a possible D match to TRBD2 (5 bases). The CDR3 has 15 residues. V was shortened by 0 bases and J by 0 bases, with 7 bases between the two germline ends. The germline gives CDR1 SGHRS, CDR2 YFSETQ. The DNA for the CDR3 is TGCGCCAGCAGCTTGGCTGGGAGCTCCTACAATGAGCAGTTCTTC. It specifies CASSLAGSSYNEQFF.

CDR3 in amino acids: CASSHTGTSGYEQYF. The CDR3 bases are TGTGCCAGCAGCCACACCGGGACTAGCGGCTACGAGCAGTACTTC. This chain connects TRBV7-8 to TRBJ2-7, with TRBD2 matching over 11 bases. V dropped 5 bases and J dropped 3; count of bases not matched to a gene: 6. The CDR3 covers 15 residues. CDR1 is SGHVS, CDR2 FQNEAQ, per germline. Full variable domain (rest looked up from reference TRBV7-8 and TRBJ2-7): GAGVSQSPRYKVAKRGQDVALRCDPISGHVSLFWYQQALGQGPEFLTYFQNEAQLDKSGLPSDRFFAERPEGSVSTLKIQRTQQEDSAVYLCASSHTGTSGYEQYFGPGTRLTVT.

This clone has more than one count but fewer than ten. The V gene is TRBV5-1, the J gene TRBJ1-1; TRBD1 aligns across 7 bases. The CDR3 is made up of 13 amino acids. Trimming took 3 bases from V and 13 from J; bases not matched to a gene: 12. Germline-derived CDR1 and CDR2 are SGHRS and YFSETQ. This CDR3 is CASSSTGTARGFF. CDR3 DNA: TGCGCCAGCAGCTCCACCGGGACAGCCCGAGGTTTCTTT.

The rearrangement uses TRBV6-5 and TRBJ2-1, with unresolved D. This CDR3 has 12 residues. From germline, CDR1 is MNHEY and CDR2 SVGAGI. Between the trimmed V and J ends, which lost 6 bases and 10 bases, there was a span of 13 bases. The CDR3 sequence is CASRARLWEQFF. The CDR3 DNA sequence: TGTGCCAGCAGGGCTAGGCTTTGGGAGCAGTTCTTC.

This chain connects TRBV5-6 to TRBJ2-7; D not resolved. This CDR3 spans 16 amino acids. Between the trimmed V and J ends, which lost 0 bases and 0 bases, there was a span of 13 bases. The germline gives CDR1 SGHDT, CDR2 YYEEEE. The CDR3 DNA follows: TGTGCCAGCAGCTTGGGCATTACGGTAAGCTCCTACGAGCAGTACTTC. It translates to CASSLGITVSSYEQYF.